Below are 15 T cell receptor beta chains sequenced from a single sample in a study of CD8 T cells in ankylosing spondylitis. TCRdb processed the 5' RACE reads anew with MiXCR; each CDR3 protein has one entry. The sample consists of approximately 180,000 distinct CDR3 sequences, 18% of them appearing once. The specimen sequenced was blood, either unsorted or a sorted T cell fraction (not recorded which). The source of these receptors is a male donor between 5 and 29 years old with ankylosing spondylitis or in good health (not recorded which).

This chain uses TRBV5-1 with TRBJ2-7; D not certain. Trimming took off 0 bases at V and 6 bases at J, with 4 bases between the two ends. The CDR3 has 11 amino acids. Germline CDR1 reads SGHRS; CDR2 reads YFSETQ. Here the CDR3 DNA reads TGCGCCAGCAGCTTGGACTCCGAGCAGTACTTC. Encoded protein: CASSLDSEQYF.

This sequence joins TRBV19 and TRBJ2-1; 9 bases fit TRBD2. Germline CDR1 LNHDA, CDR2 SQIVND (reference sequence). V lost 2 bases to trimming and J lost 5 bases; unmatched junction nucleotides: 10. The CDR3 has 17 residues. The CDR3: CASSISLPSGTNNEQFF. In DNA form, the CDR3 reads TGTGCCAGTAGTATAAGCCTACCTAGCGGGACAAACAATGAGCAGTTCTTC.

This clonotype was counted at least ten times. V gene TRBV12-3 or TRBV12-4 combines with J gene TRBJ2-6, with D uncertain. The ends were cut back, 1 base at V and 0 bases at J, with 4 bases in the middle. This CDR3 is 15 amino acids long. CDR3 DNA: TGTGCCAGCAGTTTAGGAGCCTCTGGGGCCAACGTCCTGACTTTC. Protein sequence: CASSLGASGANVLTF.

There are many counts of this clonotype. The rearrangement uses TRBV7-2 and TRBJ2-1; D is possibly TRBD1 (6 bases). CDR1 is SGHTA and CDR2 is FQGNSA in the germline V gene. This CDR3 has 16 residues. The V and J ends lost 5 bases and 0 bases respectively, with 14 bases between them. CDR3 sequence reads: CASSTGSFRSYNEQFF. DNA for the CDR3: TGTGCCAGCAGCACAGGGAGTTTCCGCTCCTACAATGAGCAGTTCTTC.

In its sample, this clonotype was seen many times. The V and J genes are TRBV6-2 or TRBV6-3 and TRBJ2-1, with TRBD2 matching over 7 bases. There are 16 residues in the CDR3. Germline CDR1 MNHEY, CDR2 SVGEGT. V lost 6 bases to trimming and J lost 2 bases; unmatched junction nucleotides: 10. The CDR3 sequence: CASRPGAGPPYNEQFF. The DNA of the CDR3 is TGTGCCAGCAGGCCTGGAGCGGGGCCGCCCTACAATGAGCAGTTCTTC.

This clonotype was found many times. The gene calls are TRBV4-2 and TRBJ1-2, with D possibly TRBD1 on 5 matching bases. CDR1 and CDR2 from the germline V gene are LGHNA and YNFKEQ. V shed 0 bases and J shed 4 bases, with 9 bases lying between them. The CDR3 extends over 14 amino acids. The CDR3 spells CASSQDRAGYGYTF. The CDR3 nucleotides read TGTGCCAGCAGCCAAGACAGGGCTGGCTATGGCTACACCTTC.

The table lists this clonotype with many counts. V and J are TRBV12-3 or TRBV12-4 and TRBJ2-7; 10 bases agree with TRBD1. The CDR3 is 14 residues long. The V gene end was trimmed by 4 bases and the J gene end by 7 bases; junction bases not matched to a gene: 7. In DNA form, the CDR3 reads TGTGCCAGCAGTTCCGGGACAGGGGCGGGGGAGCAGTACTTC. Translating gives CASSSGTGAGEQYF.

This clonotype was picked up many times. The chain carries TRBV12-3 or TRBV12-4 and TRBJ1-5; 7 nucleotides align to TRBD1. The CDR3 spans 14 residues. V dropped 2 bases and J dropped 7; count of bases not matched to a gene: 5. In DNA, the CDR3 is TGTGCCAGCAGTTTAAGGGGGCTCGGCCAGCCCCAGCATTTT. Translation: CASSLRGLGQPQHF.

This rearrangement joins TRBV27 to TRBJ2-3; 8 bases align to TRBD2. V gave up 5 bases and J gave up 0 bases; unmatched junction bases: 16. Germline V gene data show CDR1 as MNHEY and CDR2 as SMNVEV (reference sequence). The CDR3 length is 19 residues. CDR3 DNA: TGTGCCAGCAGTCCCATATTGGGGGCTAGCGGGTATAGCACAGATACGCAGTATTTT. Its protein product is CASSPILGASGYSTDTQYF.

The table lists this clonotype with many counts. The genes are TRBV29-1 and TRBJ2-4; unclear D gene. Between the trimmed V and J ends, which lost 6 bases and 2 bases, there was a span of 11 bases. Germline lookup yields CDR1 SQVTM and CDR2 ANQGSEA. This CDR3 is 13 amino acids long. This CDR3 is CSVMTGPKNIQYF. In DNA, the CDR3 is TGCAGCGTCATGACTGGGCCCAAAAACATTCAGTACTTC.

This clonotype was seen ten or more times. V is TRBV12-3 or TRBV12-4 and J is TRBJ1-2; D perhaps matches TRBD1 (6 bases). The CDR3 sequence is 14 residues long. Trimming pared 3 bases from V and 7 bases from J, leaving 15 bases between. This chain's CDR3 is CASSFGGRLFGYTF. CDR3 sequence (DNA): TGTGCCAGCAGTTTTGGGGGGCGCCTTTTTGGCTACACCTTC.

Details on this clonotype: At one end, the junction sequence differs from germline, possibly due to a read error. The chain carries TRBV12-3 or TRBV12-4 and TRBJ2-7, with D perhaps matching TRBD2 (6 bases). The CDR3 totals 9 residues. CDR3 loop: CASSVRLVF. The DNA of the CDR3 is TGTGCCAGCAGTGTACGACTAGTCTTC.

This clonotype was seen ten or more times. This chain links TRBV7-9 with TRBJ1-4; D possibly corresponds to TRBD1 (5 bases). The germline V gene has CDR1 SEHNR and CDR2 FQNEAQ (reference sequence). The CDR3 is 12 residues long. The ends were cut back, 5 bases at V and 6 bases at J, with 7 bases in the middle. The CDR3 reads CASSGTYEKLFF. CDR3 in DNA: TGTGCCAGCAGCGGGACCTATGAAAAACTGTTTTTT.

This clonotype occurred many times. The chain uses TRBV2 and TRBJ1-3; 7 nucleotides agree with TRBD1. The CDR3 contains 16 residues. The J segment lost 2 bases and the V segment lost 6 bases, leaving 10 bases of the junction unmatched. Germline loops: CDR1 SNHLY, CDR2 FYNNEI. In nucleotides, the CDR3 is TGTGCCAGCAGGAGAGGGGCCACAGGGGCTGGAAACACCATATATTTT. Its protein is CASRRGATGAGNTIYF.

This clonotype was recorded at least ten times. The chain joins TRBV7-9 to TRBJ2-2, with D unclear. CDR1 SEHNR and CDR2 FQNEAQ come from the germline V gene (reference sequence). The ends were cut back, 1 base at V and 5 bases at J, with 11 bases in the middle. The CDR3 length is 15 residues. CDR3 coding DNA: TGTGCCAGCAGCTTAGACCAGGCCCCAACCGGGGAGCTGTTTTTT. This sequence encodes CASSLDQAPTGELFF.